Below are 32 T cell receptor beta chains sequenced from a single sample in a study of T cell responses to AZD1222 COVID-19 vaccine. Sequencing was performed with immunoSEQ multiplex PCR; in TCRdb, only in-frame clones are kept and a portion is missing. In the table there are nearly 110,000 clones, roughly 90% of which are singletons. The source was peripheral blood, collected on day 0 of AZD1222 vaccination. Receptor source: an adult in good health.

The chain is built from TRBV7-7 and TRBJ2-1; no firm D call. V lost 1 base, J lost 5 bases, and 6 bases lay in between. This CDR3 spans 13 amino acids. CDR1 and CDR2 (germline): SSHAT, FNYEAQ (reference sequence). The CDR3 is CASSLDANNEQFF. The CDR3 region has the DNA TGTGCCAGCAGCTTAGACGCGAACAATGAGCAGTTCTTC.

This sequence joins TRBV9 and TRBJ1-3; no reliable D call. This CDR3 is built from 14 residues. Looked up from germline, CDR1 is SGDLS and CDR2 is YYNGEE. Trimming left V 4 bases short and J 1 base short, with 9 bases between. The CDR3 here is CASSQGPSGNTIYF. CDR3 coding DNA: TGTGCCAGCAGCCAAGGTCCTTCTGGAAACACCATATATTTT.

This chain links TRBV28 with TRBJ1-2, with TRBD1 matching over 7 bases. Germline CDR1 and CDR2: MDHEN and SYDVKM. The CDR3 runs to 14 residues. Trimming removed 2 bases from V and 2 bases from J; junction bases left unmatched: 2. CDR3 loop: CASSLTRGNYGYTF. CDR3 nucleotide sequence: TGTGCCAGCAGTTTAACCAGGGGGAACTATGGCTACACCTTC.

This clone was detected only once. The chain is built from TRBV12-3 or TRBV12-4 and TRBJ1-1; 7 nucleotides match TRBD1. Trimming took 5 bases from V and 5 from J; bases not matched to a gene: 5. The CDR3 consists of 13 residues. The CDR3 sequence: CASSANRGTEAFF. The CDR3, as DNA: TGTGCCAGCAGTGCTAACAGGGGAACTGAAGCTTTCTTT.

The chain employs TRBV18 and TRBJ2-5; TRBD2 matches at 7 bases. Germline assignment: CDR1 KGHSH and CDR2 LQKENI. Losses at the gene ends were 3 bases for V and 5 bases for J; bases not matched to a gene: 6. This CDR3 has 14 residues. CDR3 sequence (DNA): TGTGCCAGCTCACCGAGTTCCGGGGGGGAGACCCAGTACTTC. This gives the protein CASSPSSGGETQYF.

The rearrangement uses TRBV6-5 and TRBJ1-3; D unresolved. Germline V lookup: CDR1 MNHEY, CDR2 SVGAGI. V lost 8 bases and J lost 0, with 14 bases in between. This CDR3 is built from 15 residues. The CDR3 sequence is CASRKAGSSGNTIYF. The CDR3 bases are TGTGCCAGCCGGAAAGCGGGTTCCTCTGGAAACACCATATATTTT.

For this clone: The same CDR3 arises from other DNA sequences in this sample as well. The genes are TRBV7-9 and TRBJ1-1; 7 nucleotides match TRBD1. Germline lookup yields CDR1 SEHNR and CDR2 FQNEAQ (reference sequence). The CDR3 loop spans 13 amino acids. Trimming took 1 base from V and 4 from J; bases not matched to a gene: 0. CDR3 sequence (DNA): TGTGCCAGCAGCTTAGGACAGGGCACTGAAGCTTTCTTT. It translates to CASSLGQGTEAFF.

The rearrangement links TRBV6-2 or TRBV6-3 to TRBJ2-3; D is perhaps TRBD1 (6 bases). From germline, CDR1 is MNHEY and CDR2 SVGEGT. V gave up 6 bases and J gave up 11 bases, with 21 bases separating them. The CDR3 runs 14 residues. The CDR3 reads CASSPTPGVAWQYF. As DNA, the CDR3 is TGTGCCAGCAGCCCGACCCCAGGGGTTGCTTGGCAGTATTTT.

CDR3 sequence: CASSPQASPYEQYF. The DNA for the CDR3 is TGTGCCAGCAGCCCGCAGGCCTCTCCCTACGAGCAGTACTTC. The rearrangement joins TRBV27 to TRBJ2-7; D is uncertain. Between the trimmed V and J ends, which lost 6 bases and 2 bases, there was a span of 14 bases. The germline CDR1 and CDR2 sequences are MNHEY and SMNVEV (reference sequence). The CDR3 spans 14 residues.

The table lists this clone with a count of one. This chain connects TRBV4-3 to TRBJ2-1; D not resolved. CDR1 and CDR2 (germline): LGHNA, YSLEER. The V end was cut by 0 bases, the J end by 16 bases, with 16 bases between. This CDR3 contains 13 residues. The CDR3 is CASSQDQKQPLFF. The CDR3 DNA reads TGCGCCAGCAGCCAAGATCAGAAGCAGCCTCTCTTCTTC.

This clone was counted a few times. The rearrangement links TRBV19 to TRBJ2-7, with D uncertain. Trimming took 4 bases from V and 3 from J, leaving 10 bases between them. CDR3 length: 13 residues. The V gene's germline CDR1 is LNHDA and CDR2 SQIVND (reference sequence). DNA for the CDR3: TGTGCCAGTAGTACAGCGCTTCTCTACGAGCAGTACTTC. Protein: CASSTALLYEQYF. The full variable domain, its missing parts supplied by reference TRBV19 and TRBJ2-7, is DGGITQSPKYLFRKEGQNVTLSCEQNLNHDAMYWYRQDPGQGLRLIYYSQIVNDFQKGDIAEGYSVSREKKESFPLTVTSAQKNPTAFYLCASSTALLYEQYFGPGTRLTVT.

The CDR3 region is CASSQDTDTQYF. Written as DNA, the CDR3 is TGTGCCAGCAGCCAAGATACCGATACGCAGTATTTT. V gene TRBV4-2 combines with J gene TRBJ2-3; the D is unclear. Germline V lookup: CDR1 LGHNA, CDR2 YNFKEQ. The CDR3 is made up of 12 amino acids. V lost 0 bases and J lost 6, with 4 bases in between.

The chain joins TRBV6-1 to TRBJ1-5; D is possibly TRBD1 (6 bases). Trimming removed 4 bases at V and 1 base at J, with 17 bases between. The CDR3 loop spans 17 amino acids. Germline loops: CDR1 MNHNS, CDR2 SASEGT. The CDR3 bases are TGTGCCAGCAGTGGACAGGCCTCCTCAGTAAGCAATCAGCCCCAGCATTTT. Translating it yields CASSGQASSVSNQPQHF.

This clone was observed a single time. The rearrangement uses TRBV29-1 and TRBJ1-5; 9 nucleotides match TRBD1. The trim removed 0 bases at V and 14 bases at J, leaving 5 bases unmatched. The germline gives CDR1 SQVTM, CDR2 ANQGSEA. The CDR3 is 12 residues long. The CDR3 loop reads CSVEDPGTGKHF. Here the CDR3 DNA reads TGCAGCGTTGAAGATCCCGGGACAGGGAAGCATTTT.

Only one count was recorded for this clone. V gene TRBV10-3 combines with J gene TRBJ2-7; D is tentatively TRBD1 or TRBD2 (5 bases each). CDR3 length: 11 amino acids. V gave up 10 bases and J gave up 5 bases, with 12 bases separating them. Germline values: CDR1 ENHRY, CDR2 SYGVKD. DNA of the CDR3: TGTGCCACGGGGCCCGGGCACGAGCAGTACTTC. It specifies CATGPGHEQYF.

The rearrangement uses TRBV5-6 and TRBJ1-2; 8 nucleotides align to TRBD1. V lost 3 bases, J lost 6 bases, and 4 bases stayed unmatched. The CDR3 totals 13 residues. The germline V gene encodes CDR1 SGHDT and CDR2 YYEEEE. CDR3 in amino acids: CASSSKTGDGYTF. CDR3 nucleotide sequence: TGTGCCAGCAGCTCCAAGACAGGGGATGGCTACACCTTC.

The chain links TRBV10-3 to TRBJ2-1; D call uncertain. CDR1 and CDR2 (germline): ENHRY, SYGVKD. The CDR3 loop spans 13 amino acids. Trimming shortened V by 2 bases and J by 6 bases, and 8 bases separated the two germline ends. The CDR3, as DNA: TGTGCCATCAGTGAGGACGGGTCCAATGAGCAGTTCTTC. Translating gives CAISEDGSNEQFF.

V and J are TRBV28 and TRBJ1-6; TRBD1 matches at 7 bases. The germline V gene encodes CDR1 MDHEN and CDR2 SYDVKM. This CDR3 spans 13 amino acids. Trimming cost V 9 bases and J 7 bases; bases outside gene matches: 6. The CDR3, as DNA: TGTGCCAGTCGGGACAGCTCGAATTCACCCCTCCACTTT. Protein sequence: CASRDSSNSPLHF.

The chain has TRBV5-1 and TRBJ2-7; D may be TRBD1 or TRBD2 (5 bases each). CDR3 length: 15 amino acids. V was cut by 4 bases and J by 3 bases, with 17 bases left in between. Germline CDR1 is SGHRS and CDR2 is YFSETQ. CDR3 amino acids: CASSDAPGSIYEQYF. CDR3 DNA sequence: TGCGCCAGCAGCGACGCTCCAGGGAGCATCTACGAGCAGTACTTC.

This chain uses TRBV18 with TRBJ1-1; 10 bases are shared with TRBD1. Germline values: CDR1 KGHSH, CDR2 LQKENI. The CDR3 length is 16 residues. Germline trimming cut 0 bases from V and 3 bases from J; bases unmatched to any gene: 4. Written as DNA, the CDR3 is TGTGCCAGCTCACCACCGACAGGGGGCGGAGACACTGAAGCTTTCTTT. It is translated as CASSPPTGGGDTEAFF.

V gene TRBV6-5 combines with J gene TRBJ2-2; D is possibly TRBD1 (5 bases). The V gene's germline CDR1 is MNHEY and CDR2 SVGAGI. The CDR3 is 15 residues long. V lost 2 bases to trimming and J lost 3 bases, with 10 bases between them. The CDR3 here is CASSYSQGHTGELFF. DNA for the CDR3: TGTGCCAGCAGTTACAGCCAGGGTCACACCGGGGAGCTGTTTTTT.

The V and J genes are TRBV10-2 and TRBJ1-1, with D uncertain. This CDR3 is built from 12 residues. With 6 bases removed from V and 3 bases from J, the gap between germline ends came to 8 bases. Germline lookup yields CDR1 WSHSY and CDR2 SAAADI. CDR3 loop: CASSAVDTEAFF. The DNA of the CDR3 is TGCGCCAGCAGCGCTGTAGACACTGAAGCTTTCTTT.

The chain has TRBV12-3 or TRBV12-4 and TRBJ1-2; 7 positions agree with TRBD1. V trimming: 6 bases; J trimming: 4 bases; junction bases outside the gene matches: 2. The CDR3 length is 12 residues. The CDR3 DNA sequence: TGTGCCAGCAGCTGGGACAGCTATGGCTACACCTTC. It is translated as CASSWDSYGYTF.

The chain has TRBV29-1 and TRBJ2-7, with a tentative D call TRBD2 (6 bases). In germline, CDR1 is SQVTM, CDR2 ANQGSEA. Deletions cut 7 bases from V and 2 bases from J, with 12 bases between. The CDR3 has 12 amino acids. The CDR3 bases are TGCAGCGGGGGACTTAACCCCTACGAGCAGTACTTC. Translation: CSGGLNPYEQYF.

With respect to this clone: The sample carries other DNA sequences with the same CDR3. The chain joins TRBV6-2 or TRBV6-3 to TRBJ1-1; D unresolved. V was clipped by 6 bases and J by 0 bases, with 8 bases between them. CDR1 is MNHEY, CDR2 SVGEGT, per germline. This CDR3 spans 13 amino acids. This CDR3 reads CASSGLLNTEAFF. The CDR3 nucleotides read TGTGCCAGCAGCGGACTCTTGAACACTGAAGCTTTCTTT.

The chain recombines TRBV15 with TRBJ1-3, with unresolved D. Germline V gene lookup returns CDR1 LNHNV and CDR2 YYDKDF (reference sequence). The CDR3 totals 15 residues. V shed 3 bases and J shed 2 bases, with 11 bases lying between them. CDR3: CATSSSALPGNTIYF. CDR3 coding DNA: TGTGCCACCAGCAGTTCGGCCCTACCTGGAAACACCATATATTTT.

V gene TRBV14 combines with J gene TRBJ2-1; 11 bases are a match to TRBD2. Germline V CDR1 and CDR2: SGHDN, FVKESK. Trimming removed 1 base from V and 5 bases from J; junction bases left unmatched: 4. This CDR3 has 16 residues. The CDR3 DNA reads TGTGCCAGCAGCCAAGTGGGACTAGCGGACCACAATGAGCAGTTCTTC. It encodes CASSQVGLADHNEQFF.

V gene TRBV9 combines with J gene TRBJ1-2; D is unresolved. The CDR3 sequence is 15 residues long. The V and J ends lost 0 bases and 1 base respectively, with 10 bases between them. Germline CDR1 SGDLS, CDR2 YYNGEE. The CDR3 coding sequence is TGTGCCAGCAGCGTAGGACCGGATCTTAACTATGGCTACACCTTC. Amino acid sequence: CASSVGPDLNYGYTF.

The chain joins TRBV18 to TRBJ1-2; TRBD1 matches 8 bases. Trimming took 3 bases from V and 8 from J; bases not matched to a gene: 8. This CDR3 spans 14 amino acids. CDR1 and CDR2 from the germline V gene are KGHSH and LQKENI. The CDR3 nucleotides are TGTGCCAGCTCACCCCCCGGGACAGGAGCAGGCTACACCTTC. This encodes CASSPPGTGAGYTF.

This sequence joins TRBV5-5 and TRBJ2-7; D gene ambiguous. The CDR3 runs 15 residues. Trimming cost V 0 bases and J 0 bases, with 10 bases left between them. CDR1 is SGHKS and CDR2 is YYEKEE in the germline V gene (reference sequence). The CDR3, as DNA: TGTGCCAGCAGCTTGGCCGGATTGAGCTCCTACGAGCAGTACTTC. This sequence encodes CASSLAGLSSYEQYF.

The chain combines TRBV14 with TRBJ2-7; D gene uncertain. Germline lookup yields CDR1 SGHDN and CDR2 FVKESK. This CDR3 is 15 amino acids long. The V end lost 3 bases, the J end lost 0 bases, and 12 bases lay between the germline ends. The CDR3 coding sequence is TGTGCCAGCAGCCAGTTGAGCACAAGCTCCTACGAGCAGTACTTC. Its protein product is CASSQLSTSSYEQYF.

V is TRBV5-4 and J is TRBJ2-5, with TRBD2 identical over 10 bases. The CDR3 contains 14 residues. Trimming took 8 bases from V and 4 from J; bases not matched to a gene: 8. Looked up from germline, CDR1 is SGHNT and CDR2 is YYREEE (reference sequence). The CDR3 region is CASKSTSGLETQYF. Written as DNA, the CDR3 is TGTGCCAGTAAATCGACTAGCGGGTTAGAGACCCAGTACTTC.